This is a list of T cell receptor beta chains from one sample in a study of blood T cell repertoires in COVID-19. Clones were read by immunoSEQ multiplex PCR, and TCRdb kept only the in-frame ones, dropping some. The sample yields about 160,000 clones, 85% to 90% seen once. The specimen sequenced was peripheral blood. Receptor source: a man aged 60-69 years with COVID-19, enrolled during active disease. Each CDR3 is given without its conserved first and last residue. Clone size is stated in some rows and not others, as once, few, many or a class when expanded.

clone_size,j_call,v_call,cdr3_aa
NA,TRBJ2-4,TRBV4-3,ASSQEGSAGGPLKNIQY
NA,TRBJ2-5,TRBV11-2,ATGNRYLETQY
NA,TRBJ1-1,TRBV30,AWSGGDTEAF
NA,TRBJ2-5,TRBV9,ASSVGMVAGRQETQY
NA,TRBJ2-2,TRBV24-1,ATQSRDTNTGELF
NA,TRBJ1-2,TRBV19,ASSIGNPGHGGDGYT
NA,TRBJ2-7,TRBV27,ASSLFLAGNTYEQY
NA,TRBJ1-1,TRBV7-3,ASSLTGVNTEAF
few,TRBJ1-4,TRBV19,ASSITGLSEKLF
NA,TRBJ1-1,TRBV12-3/TRBV12-4,ASSFPGRAEAF
NA,TRBJ2-1,TRBV7-2,ASSGTAQVRRDNEQF
NA,TRBJ1-2,TRBV7-2,ASSLVGQGAYGYT
NA,TRBJ1-2,TRBV20-1,SAKLRDGYT
once,TRBJ2-7,TRBV6-6,ASSYSRDSSYEQY
NA,TRBJ2-5,TRBV6-2/TRBV6-3,ASRYRQLQETQY
few,TRBJ1-2,TRBV4-3,ASSPGTGNYGYT
NA,TRBJ2-3,TRBV4-3,ASSLRGRSTDTQY
NA,TRBJ2-7,TRBV30,ASRDRDYEQY
NA,TRBJ1-5,TRBV4-3,ASSQDEYPHNQPQH
once,TRBJ1-3,TRBV7-2,ASSFGDSSGNTIY
NA,TRBJ2-1,TRBV24-1,ATSDFGVNEQF
NA,TRBJ1-2,TRBV7-9,ASSATTGVGYT
NA,TRBJ1-2,TRBV18,ASSPRGPGYFYT
NA,TRBJ2-5,TRBV7-2,ASSTSWGETQY
NA,TRBJ1-6,TRBV30,AWSPPSSYNSPLH
NA,TRBJ1-1,TRBV10-3,AISVDSNTEAF
NA,TRBJ1-4,TRBV4-3,ASSQGTGGYEKLF
NA,TRBJ1-1,TRBV7-2,ASSATQGTEAF
NA,TRBJ1-5,TRBV10-2,ASSAGREGQPQH
NA,TRBJ1-1,TRBV5-1,ASSLAPNTEAF
NA,TRBJ1-2,TRBV14,ASSQDRQANYGYT
once,TRBJ1-1,TRBV3-1/TRBV3-2,ASSRDRGLSTEAF
NA,TRBJ2-2,TRBV18,ASSPSGTATNTGELF
NA,TRBJ1-2,TRBV29-1,SVDRRSRGALSNSNYGYT
NA,TRBJ2-7,TRBV6-5,ASRKGQATYEQY
NA,TRBJ2-1,TRBV6-2/TRBV6-3,ASSPESEQF
NA,TRBJ1-3,TRBV2,ASSGQGSGNTIY
few,TRBJ2-7,TRBV11-3,ASSSRLAEQY
NA,TRBJ2-3,TRBV19,ASSQGGGVYY
NA,TRBJ1-6,TRBV11-3,ASSPGQVNSPLH
NA,TRBJ1-6,TRBV30,AWSVLDMKSNSPLH